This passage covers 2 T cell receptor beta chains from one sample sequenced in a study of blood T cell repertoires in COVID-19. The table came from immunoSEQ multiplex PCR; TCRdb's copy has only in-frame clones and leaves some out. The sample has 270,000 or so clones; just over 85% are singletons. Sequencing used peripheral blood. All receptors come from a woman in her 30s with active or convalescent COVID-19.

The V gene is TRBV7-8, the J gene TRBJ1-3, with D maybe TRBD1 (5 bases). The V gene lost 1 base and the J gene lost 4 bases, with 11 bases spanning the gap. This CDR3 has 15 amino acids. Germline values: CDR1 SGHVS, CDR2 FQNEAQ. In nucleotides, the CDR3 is TGTGCCAGCAGCTTAGGGAGGGGACTCGGAAACACCATATATTTT. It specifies CASSLGRGLGNTIYF. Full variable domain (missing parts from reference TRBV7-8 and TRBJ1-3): GAGVSQSPRYKVAKRGQDVALRCDPISGHVSLFWYQQALGQGPEFLTYFQNEAQLDKSGLPSDRFFAERPEGSVSTLKIQRTQQEDSAVYLCASSLGRGLGNTIYFGEGSWLTVV.

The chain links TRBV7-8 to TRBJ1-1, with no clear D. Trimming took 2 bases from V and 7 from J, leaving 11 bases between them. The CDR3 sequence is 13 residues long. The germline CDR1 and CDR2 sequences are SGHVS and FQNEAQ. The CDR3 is CASSLSGQFEAFF. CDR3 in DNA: TGTGCCAGCAGCTTAAGTGGCCAATTTGAAGCTTTCTTT.